This T cell receptor (beta chain) derives from a study of CD8 T cells in Susac syndrome. In the study overall: Active disease was present in six of the sequenced Susac syndrome patients, and remission in eight.

Each Susac syndrome patient had definite or probable disease by recently defined criteria. TEMRA cells were FACS-enriched and CD8+ and CD4+ T cells negatively isolated. Reverse transcription of 0.5 to 1 ug RNA was carried out with random hexamers. TCRdb called the immunoSEQ multiplex PCR reads again in MiXCR, with one record for every CDR3 protein. The sample holds hundreds of thousands of distinct CDR3 sequences, about 94% seen once. CDR1 is SGHRS and CDR2 is YFSETQ in the germline V gene. There are 14 residues in the CDR3. Trimming cost V 3 bases and J 5 bases, with 14 bases left between them. The chain employs TRBV5-1 and TRBJ1-1, with D unresolved. The clonotype was recovered from a human donor with Susac syndrome. Material for sequencing was CD4+ T cells from PBMCs. Here the CDR3 DNA reads TGCGCCAGCAGCTCCCAGTCGGGAGGAACTGAAGCTTTCTTT. This sequence encodes CASSSQSGGTEAFF.